This T cell receptor (beta chain) was sequenced in a study of T cell responses to AZD1222 COVID-19 vaccine. Looked up from germline, CDR1 is KGHSH and CDR2 is LQKENI. There are 15 residues in the CDR3. V shed 6 bases, J shed 6 bases, and the junction held 7 bases outside the gene matches. TCRdb's table, derived via immunoSEQ multiplex PCR, lists solely in-frame clones and lacks some. The sample shows tens of thousands of clones, 88% of them seen only once. This material consisted of peripheral blood, taken 28 days after the second AZD1222 dose. The receptor was isolated from an adult who received the AZD1222 COVID-19 vaccine. V usage is TRBV18 and J usage is TRBJ2-1, with TRBD1 matching 11 bases. In nucleotides, the CDR3 is TGTGCCAGCTCCACCGGGACAGGGGGACTCAATGAGCAGTTCTTC. Its translation: CASSTGTGGLNEQFF.